The rows below give T cell receptor beta chains drawn from one sample of a study of T cells in Graves' hyperthyroidism and ophthalmopathy. TCRdb called the multiplex PCR reads again in MiXCR, with one record for every CDR3 protein. The sample holds roughly 300,000 distinct CDR3 sequences, around a sixth seen once. The sequencing sample was made of blood. These receptors were obtained from a woman aged 45 to 65 with Graves' hyperthyroidism. CDR3s include the opening cysteine and the closing phenylalanine or tryptophan. The order of the fields is V gene, CDR3 length, CDR3 protein.

v_call: TRBV14
cdr3_length: 18
cdr3_aa: CASRTGTGGLAGSYEQYF

v_call: TRBV15
cdr3_length: 14
cdr3_aa: CATSIDIGEETQYF

v_call: TRBV7-9
cdr3_length: 14
cdr3_aa: CASSYGGASNEQFF

v_call: TRBV6-1
cdr3_length: 16
cdr3_aa: CASSYGPGTGVNEQFF

v_call: TRBV3-1
cdr3_length: 13
cdr3_aa: CASRHRGGTEAFF

v_call: TRBV19
cdr3_length: 15
cdr3_aa: CASSADRALYNEQFF

v_call: TRBV13
cdr3_length: 17
cdr3_aa: CASSLWGRGQGNEKLFF

v_call: TRBV28
cdr3_length: 16
cdr3_aa: CASSSAQGWGNQPQHF

v_call: TRBV6-1
cdr3_length: 15
cdr3_aa: CASTDARGHGATQYF

v_call: TRBV18
cdr3_length: 16
cdr3_aa: CASSTSGTVINYGYTF

v_call: TRBV11-3
cdr3_length: 13
cdr3_aa: CASSLDPGGEAFF

v_call: TRBV11-3
cdr3_length: 14
cdr3_aa: CASSQDRDTDTQYF

v_call: TRBV19
cdr3_length: 16
cdr3_aa: CASSSLVEGGTDTQYF

v_call: TRBV11-2
cdr3_length: 15
cdr3_aa: CASSPLGGTTDTQYF

v_call: TRBV28
cdr3_length: 13
cdr3_aa: CAGSHDKRDEQYF

v_call: TRBV20-1
cdr3_length: 15
cdr3_aa: CSARDSADEDNEQFF

v_call: TRBV5-1
cdr3_length: 15
cdr3_aa: CASGSEDSSTDTQYF

v_call: TRBV3-1
cdr3_length: 14
cdr3_aa: CASSLADYSYEQYF

v_call: TRBV19
cdr3_length: 14
cdr3_aa: CASSGWGDSEKLFF

v_call: TRBV12-3/TRBV12-4
cdr3_length: 14
cdr3_aa: CASSLDGGAVEQFF

v_call: TRBV18
cdr3_length: 17
cdr3_aa: CASSPRPRGGHNQPQHF

v_call: TRBV3-1
cdr3_length: 18
cdr3_aa: CASSQVFGGSMGTDTQYF

v_call: TRBV7-8
cdr3_length: 13
cdr3_aa: CASSLGSTETQYF

v_call: TRBV24-1
cdr3_length: 17
cdr3_aa: CATSESSGRALDNEQFF

v_call: TRBV3-1
cdr3_length: 14
cdr3_aa: CASTRRGEGETQYF

v_call: TRBV27
cdr3_length: 14
cdr3_aa: CASSPWGTFNEQFF

v_call: TRBV7-9
cdr3_length: 14
cdr3_aa: CASSWGRQSETQYF

v_call: TRBV5-4
cdr3_length: 15
cdr3_aa: CASSFEGGTGGGYTF

v_call: TRBV5-1
cdr3_length: 14
cdr3_aa: CASSFGREDYGYTF

v_call: TRBV5-1
cdr3_length: 15
cdr3_aa: CASSLVKIGTDTQYF

v_call: TRBV7-3
cdr3_length: 12
cdr3_aa: CASSFAGGGYTF

v_call: TRBV20-1
cdr3_length: 11
cdr3_aa: CSARTDQPQHF

v_call: TRBV18
cdr3_length: 14
cdr3_aa: CASSPPAGGYGYTF

v_call: TRBV7-9
cdr3_length: 14
cdr3_aa: CASRGDTESYEQYF

v_call: TRBV5-4
cdr3_length: 14
cdr3_aa: CASSFGQGSEKLFF

v_call: TRBV10-3
cdr3_length: 13
cdr3_aa: CAISPGENYGYTF

v_call: TRBV5-1
cdr3_length: 14
cdr3_aa: CASSLGSVQETQYF

v_call: TRBV12-3/TRBV12-4
cdr3_length: 16
cdr3_aa: CASSPQASGIRETQYF

v_call: TRBV7-3
cdr3_length: 13
cdr3_aa: CASSFGYRDTQYF

v_call: TRBV7-9
cdr3_length: 16
cdr3_aa: CASSSPPGQGRETQYF

v_call: TRBV12-3/TRBV12-4
cdr3_length: 14
cdr3_aa: CASSASGGAGELFF

v_call: TRBV19
cdr3_length: 17
cdr3_aa: CASKSWTSGSRGGELFF

v_call: TRBV2
cdr3_length: 11
cdr3_aa: CASSVPDTQYF

v_call: TRBV7-8
cdr3_length: 12
cdr3_aa: CASRADGNEQFF

v_call: TRBV20-1
cdr3_length: 14
cdr3_aa: CSARGSGANQPQHF

v_call: TRBV7-8
cdr3_length: 18
cdr3_aa: CASSPKVSQALAKNIQYF

v_call: TRBV28
cdr3_length: 15
cdr3_aa: CASSLSSGETDTQYF

v_call: TRBV28
cdr3_length: 15
cdr3_aa: CASSSRWTGNYGYTF

v_call: TRBV27
cdr3_length: 13
cdr3_aa: CASSPDRGGGYTF

v_call: TRBV6-2/TRBV6-3
cdr3_length: 14
cdr3_aa: CASKRDSNTGELFF

v_call: TRBV28
cdr3_length: 15
cdr3_aa: CASSSGTSGSKTQYF

v_call: TRBV7-9
cdr3_length: 15
cdr3_aa: CASSKGGLDTDTQYF